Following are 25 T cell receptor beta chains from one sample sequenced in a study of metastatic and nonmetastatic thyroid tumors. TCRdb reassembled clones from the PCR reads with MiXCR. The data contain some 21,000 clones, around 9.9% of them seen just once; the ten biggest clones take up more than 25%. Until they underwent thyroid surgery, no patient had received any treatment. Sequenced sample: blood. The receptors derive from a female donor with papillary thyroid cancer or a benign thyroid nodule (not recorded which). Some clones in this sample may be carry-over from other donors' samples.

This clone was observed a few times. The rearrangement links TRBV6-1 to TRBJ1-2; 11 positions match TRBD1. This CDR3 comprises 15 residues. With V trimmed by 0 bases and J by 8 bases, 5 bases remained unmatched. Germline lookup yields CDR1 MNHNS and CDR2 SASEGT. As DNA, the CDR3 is TGTGCCAGCAGTGAAGCCGCGGGGACAGGGGGAGGCTACACCTTC. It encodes CASSEAAGTGGGYTF.

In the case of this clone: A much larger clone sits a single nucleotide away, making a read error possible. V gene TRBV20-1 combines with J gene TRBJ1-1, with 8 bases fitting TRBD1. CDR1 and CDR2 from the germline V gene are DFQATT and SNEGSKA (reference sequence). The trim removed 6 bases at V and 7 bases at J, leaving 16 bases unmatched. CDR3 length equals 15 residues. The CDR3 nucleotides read TGCAGTGCCCTCCGGTGTGCCAGGGGGCGAGGTGAAGCTTTCTTT. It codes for CSALRCARGRGEAFF.

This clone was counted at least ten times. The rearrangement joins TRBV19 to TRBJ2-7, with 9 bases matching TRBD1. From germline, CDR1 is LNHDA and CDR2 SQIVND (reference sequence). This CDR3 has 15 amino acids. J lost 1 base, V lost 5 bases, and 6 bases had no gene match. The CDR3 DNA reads TGTGCCAGTAGTCGACAGGGGGGAGGGTCCTACGAGCAGTACTTC. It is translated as CASSRQGGGSYEQYF.

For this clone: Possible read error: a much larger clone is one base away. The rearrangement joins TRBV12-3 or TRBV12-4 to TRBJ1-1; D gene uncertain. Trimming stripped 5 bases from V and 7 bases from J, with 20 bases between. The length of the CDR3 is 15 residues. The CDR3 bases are TGTGCCAGCAGTCATGGACGCCCGCAGCACTGTGAAGCTTTCTTT. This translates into CASSHGRPQHCEAFF.

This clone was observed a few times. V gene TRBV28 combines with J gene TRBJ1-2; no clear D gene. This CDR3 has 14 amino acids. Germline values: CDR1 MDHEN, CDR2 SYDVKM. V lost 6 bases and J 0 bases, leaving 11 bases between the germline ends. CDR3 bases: TGTGCCAGCAGACTGCCCGGGACTAACTATGGCTACACCTTC. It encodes CASRLPGTNYGYTF.

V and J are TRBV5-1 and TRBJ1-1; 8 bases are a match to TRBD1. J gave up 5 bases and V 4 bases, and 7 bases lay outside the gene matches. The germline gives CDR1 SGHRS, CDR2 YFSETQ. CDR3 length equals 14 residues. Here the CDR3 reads CASSGGQDRTEAFF. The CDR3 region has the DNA TGCGCCAGCAGCGGGGGACAGGATCGGACTGAAGCTTTCTTT.

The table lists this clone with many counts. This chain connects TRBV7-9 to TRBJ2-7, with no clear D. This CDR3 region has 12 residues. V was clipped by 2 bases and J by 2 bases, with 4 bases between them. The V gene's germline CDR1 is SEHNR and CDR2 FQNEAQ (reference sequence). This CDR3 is CASSLSTYEQYF. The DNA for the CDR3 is TGTGCCAGCAGCTTATCAACCTACGAGCAGTACTTC.

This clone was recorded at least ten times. The CDR3 coding sequence is TGTGCCAGCAGTCCCGATTCAGGGACTAGCGGGAGTGATGAGCAGTTCTTC. Protein sequence: CASSPDSGTSGSDEQFF. The chain recombines TRBV6-2 or TRBV6-3 with TRBJ2-1, with TRBD2 identical over 14 bases. The CDR3 is made up of 17 amino acids. The trim removed 5 bases at V and 8 bases at J, leaving 11 bases unmatched. The V gene's germline CDR1 is MNHEY and CDR2 SVGEGT.

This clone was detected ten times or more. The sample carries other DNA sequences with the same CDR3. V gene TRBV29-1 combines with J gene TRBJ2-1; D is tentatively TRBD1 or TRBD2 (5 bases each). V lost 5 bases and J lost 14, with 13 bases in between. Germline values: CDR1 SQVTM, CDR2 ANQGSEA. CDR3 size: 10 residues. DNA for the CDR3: TGCAGCGTTTGGGGAGAAGGGGAGTTCTTC. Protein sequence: CSVWGEGEFF.

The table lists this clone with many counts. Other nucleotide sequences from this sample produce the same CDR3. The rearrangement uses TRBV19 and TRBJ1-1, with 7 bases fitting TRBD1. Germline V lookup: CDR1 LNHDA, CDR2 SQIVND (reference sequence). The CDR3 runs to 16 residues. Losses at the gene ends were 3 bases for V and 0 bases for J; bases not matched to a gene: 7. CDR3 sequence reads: CASSILLGTVNTEAFF. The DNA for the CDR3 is TGTGCCAGTAGTATTCTTCTAGGGACAGTGAACACTGAAGCTTTCTTT. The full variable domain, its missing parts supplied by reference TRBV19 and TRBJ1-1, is DGGITQSPKYLFRKEGQNVTLSCEQNLNHDAMYWYRQDPGQGLRLIYYSQIVNDFQKGDIAEGYSVSREKKESFPLTVTSAQKNPTAFYLCASSILLGTVNTEAFFGQGTRLTVV.

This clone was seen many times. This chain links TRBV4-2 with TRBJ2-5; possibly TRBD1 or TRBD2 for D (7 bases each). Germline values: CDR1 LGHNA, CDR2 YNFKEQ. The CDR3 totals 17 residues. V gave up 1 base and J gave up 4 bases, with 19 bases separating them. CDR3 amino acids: CASSQVASQGEGETQYF. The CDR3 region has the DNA TGTGCCAGCAGCCAAGTGGCCTCTCAGGGGGAGGGAGAGACCCAGTACTTC.

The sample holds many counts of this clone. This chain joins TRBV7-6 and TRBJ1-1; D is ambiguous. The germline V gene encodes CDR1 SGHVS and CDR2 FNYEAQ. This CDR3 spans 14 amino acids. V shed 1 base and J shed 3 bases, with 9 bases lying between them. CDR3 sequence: CASSLEWRDTEAFF. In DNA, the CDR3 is TGTGCCAGCAGCTTAGAGTGGCGGGACACTGAAGCTTTCTTT.

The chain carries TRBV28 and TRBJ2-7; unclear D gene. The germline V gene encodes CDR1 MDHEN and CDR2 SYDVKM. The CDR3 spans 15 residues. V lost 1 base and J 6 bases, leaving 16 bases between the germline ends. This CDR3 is CASSLFWGQLSEQYF. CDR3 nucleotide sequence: TGTGCCAGCAGTTTATTCTGGGGTCAGCTGAGCGAGCAGTACTTC.

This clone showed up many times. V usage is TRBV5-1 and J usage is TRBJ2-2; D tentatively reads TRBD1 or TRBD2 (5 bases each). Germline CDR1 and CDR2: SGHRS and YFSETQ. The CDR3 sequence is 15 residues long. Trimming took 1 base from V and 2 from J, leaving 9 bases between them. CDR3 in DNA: TGCGCCAGCAGCTTGACGGGACGAAACACCGGGGAGCTGTTTTTT. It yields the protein CASSLTGRNTGELFF.

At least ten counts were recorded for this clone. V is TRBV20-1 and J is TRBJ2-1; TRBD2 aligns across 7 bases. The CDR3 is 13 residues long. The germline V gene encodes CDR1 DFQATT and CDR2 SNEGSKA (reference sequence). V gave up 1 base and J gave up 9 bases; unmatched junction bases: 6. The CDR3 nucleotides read TGCAGTGCTAGAGTAGGCGGGAGCAGTGAGCAGTTCTTC. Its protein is CSARVGGSSEQFF.

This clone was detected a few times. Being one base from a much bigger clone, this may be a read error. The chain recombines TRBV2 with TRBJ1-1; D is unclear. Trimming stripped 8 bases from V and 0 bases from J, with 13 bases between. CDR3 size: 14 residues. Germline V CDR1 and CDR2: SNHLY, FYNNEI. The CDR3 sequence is CASGRGRMNTEAFF. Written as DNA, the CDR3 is TGTGCCAGCGGACGAGGAAGAATGAACACTGAAGCTTTCTTT.

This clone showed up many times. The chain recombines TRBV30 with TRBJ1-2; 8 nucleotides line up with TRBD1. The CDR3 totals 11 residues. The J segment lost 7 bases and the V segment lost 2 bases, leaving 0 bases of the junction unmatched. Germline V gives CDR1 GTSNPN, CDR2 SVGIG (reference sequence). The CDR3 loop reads CAWSTGGGYTF. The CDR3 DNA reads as TGTGCCTGGAGTACAGGGGGTGGCTACACCTTC. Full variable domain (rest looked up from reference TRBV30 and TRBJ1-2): SQTIHQWPATLVQPVGSPLSLECTVEGTSNPNLYWYRQAAGRGLQLLFYSVGIGQISSEVPQNLSASRPQDRQFILSSKKLLLSDSGFYLCAWSTGGGYTFGSGTRLTVV.

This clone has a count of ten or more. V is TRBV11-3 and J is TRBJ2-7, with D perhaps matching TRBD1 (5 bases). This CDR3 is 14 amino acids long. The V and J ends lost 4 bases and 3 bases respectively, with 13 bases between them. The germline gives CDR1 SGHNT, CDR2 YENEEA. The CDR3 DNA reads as TGTGCCAGCAGCTCCGGACACGAACGCTACGAGCAGTACTTC. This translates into CASSSGHERYEQYF.

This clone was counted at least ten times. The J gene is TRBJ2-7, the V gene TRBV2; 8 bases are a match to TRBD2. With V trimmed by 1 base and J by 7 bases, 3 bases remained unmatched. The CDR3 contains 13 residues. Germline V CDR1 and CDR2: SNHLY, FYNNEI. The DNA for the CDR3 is TGTGCCAGCAGTGAAGAGCCGGGGGGGGAGCAGTACTTC. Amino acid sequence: CASSEEPGGEQYF.

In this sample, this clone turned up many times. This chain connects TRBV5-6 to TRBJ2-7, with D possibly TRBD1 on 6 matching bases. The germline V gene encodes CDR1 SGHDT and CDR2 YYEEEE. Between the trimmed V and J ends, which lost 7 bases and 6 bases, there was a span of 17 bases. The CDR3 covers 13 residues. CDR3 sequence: CASLTGLRGEQYF. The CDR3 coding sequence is TGTGCCAGCCTGACAGGCCTGCGCGGCGAGCAGTACTTC.

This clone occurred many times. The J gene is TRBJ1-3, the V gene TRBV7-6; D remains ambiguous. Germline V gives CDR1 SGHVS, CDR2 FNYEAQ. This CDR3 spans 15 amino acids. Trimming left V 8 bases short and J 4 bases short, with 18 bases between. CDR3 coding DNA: TGTGCCAGCCGTTCGTCGCGGGTGGGGGGAAACACCATATATTTT. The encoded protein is CASRSSRVGGNTIYF.

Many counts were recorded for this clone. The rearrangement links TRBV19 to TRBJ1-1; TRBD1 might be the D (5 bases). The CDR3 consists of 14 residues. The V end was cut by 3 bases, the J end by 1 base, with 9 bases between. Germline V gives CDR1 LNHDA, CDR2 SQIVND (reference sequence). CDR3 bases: TGTGCCAGTAGTATCATTACAGGGAACACTGAAGCTTTCTTT. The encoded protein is CASSIITGNTEAFF. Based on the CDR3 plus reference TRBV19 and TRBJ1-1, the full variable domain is DGGITQSPKYLFRKEGQNVTLSCEQNLNHDAMYWYRQDPGQGLRLIYYSQIVNDFQKGDIAEGYSVSREKKESFPLTVTSAQKNPTAFYLCASSIITGNTEAFFGQGTRLTVV.

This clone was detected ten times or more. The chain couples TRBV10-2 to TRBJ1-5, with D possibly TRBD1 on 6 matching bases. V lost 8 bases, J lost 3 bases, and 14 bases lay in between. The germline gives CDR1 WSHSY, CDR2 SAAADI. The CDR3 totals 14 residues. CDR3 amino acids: CASSDRLFNQPQHF. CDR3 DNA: TGCGCCAGCTCCGACAGGCTTTTCAATCAGCCCCAGCATTTT.

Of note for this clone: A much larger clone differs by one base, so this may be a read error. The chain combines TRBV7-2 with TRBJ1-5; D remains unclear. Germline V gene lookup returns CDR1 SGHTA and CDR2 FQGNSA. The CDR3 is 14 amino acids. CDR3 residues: CASSLDNLNQPLHF. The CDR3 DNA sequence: TGTGCCAGCAGCTTAGATAACCTCAATCAGCCCCTGCATTTT. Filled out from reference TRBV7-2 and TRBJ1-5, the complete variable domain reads GAGVSQSPSNKVTEKGKDVELRCDPISGHTALYWYRQSLGQGLEFLIYFQGNSAPDKSGLPSDRFSAERTGGSVSTLTIQRTQQEDSAVYLCASSLDNLNQPLHFGDGTRLSIL.

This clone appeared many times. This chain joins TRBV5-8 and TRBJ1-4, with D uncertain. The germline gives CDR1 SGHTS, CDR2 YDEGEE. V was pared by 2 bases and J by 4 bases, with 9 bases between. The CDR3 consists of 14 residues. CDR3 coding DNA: TGTGCCAGCAGCTTAGAAGGCCTTAATGAAAAACTGTTTTTT. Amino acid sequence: CASSLEGLNEKLFF.